The source of this T cell receptor beta chain is a study of blood T cell repertoires in COVID-19. Study-wide context: COVID-19 samples, acute and convalescent, were from the United States, Italy and Spain.

Authors' methods: The assay estimated nucleated cells by amplifying reference gene primers. Using immunoSEQ multiplex PCR, the repertoire was profiled, and TCRdb retains in-frame clones only, with some absent. From that table come the V and J calls and clone size; the DNA was used to work out D and trimming. The sample lists 75,000 to 80,000 clones; around 84% were seen once. V was pared by 5 bases and J by 4 bases, with 9 bases between. CDR3 size: 13 residues. Germline V lookup: CDR1 SSHAT, CDR2 FNYEAQ (reference sequence). This receptor was taken from a man aged 55-75 years with COVID-19, enrolled during active disease. The rearrangement links TRBV7-7 to TRBJ1-3; D unclear. Sequencing used peripheral blood. The CDR3 sequence is CASSLSVGNTIYF. In nucleotides, the CDR3 is TGTGCCAGCAGCCTATCGGTGGGAAACACCATATATTTT.